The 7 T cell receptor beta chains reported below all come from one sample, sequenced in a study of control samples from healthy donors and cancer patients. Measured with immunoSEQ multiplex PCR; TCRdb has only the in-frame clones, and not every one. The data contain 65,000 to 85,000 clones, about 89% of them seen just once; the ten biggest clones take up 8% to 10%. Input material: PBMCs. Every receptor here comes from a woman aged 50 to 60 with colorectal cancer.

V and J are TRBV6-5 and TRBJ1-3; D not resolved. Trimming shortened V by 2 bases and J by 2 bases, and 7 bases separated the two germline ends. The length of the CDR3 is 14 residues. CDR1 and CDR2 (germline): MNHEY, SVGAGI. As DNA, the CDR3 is TGTGCCAGCAGTTACGGGCAGGCTGGAAACACCATATATTTT. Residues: CASSYGQAGNTIYF.

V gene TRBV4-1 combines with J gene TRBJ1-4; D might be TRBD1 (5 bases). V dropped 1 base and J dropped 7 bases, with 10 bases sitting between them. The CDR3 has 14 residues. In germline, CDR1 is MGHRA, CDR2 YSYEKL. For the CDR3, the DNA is TGCGCCAGCAGCCAAGCGGGGGGATTTGAAAAACTGTTTTTT. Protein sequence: CASSQAGGFEKLFF.

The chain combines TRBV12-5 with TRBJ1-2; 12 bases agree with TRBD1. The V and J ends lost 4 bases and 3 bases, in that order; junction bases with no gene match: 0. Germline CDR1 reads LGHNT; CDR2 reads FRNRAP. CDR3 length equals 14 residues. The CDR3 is CASGWDRGHYGYTF. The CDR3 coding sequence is TGTGCTAGTGGTTGGGACAGGGGGCACTATGGCTACACCTTC.

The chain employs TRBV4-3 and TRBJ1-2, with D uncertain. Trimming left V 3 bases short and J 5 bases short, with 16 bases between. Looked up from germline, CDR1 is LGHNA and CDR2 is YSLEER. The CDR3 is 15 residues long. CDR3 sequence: CASSQSERAVYGYTF. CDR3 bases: TGCGCCAGCAGCCAGTCCGAAAGGGCTGTGTATGGCTACACCTTC.

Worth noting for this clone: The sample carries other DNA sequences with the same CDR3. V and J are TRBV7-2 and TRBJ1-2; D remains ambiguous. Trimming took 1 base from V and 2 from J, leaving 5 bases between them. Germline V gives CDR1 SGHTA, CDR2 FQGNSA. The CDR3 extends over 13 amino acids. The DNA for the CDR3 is TGTGCCAGCAGCTTAGACAGCAACTATGGCTACACCTTC. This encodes CASSLDSNYGYTF.

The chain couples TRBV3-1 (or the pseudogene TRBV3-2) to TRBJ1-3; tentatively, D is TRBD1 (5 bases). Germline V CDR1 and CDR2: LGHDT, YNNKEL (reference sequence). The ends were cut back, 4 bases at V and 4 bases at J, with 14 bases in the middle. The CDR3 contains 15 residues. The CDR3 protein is CASSPAQGGGNTIYF. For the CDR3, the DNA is TGTGCCAGCAGCCCTGCTCAGGGAGGCGGAAACACCATATATTTT.

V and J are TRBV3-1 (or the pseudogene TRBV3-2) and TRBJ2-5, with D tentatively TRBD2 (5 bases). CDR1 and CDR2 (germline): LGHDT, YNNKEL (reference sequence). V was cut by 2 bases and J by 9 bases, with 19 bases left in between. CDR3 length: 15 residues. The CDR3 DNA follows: TGTGCCAGCAGCCAAAACGTTGGACGAGTCGGGGCCCAGTACTTC. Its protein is CASSQNVGRVGAQYF.